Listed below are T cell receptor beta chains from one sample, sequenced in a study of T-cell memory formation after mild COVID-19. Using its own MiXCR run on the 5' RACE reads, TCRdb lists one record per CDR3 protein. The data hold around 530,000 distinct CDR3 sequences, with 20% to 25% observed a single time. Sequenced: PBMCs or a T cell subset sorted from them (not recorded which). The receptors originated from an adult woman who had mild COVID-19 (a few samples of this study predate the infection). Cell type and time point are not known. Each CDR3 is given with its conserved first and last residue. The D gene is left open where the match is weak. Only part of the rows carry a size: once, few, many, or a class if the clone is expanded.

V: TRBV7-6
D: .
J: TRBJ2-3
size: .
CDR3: CASSPVDWTISTDTQYF
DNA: TGTGCCAGCAGCCCAGTGGATTGGACTATTAGCACAGATACGCAGTATTTT

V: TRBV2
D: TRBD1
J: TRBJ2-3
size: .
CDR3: CASSVDKGQGASDTQYF
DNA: TGTGCCAGCAGTGTCGATAAGGGACAGGGGGCTTCAGATACGCAGTATTTT

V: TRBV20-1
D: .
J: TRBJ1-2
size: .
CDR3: CSAQLGTGYGYTF
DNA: TGCAGTGCGCAACTCGGGACGGGCTATGGCTACACCTTC

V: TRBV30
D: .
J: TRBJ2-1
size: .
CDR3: CAWSVQGTLGNEQFF
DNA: TGTGCCTGGAGTGTACAAGGGACCCTAGGCAATGAGCAGTTCTTC

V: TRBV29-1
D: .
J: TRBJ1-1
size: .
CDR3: CSVIAGLGTEAFF
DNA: TGCAGCGTTATCGCAGGGTTGGGCACTGAAGCTTTCTTT

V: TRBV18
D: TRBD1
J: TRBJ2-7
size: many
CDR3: CASSPRQGYEQYF
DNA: TGTGCCAGCTCACCGAGACAGGGCTACGAGCAGTACTTC

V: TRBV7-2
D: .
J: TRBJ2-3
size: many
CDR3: CASSLAKTADPSTDTQYF
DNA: TGTGCCAGCAGCTTAGCGAAAACGGCGGATCCGAGCACAGATACGCAGTATTTT

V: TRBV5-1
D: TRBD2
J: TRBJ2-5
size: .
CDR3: CASSLAGTSGGQETQYF
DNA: TGCGCCAGCAGCTTAGCCGGGACTAGCGGAGGCCAAGAGACCCAGTACTTC

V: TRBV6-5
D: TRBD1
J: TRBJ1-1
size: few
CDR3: CASSYTYRGPFRNTEAFF
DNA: TGTGCCAGCAGTTACACTTACAGGGGGCCTTTTAGGAACACTGAAGCTTTCTTT

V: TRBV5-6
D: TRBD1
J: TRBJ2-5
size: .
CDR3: CASSLKTGAQETQYF
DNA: TGTGCCAGCAGCCTAAAGACAGGGGCCCAAGAGACCCAGTACTTC

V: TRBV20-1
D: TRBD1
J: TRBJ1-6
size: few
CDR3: CSARSGTGNYNSPLHF
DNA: TGCAGTGCTAGATCCGGGACAGGGAACTATAATTCACCCCTCCACTTT

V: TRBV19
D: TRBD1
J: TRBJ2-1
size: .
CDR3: CASNHDRAEQFF
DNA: TGTGCCAGTAATCACGACAGGGCTGAGCAGTTCTTC

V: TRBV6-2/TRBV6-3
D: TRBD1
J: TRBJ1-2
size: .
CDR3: CASSLTIDRVIF
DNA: TGTGCCAGCAGCCTAACGATCGACAGGGTGATCTTC

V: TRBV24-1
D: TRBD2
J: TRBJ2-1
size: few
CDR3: CATSTGGSANEQFF
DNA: TGTGCCACCAGTACGGGGGGGTCCGCGAATGAGCAGTTCTTC

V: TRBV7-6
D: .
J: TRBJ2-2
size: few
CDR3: CATSPPQRTGELFF
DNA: TGTGCCACCTCCCCCCCCCAAAGAACCGGGGAGCTGTTTTTT

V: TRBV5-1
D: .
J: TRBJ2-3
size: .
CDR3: CASSMGTSTDTQYF
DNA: TGCGCCAGCAGCATGGGAACAAGCACAGATACGCAGTATTTT

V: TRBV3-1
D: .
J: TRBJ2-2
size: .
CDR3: CASSQGGFAGELFF
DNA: TGTGCCAGCAGCCAGGGAGGATTCGCCGGGGAGCTGTTTTTT

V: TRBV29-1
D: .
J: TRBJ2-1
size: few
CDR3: CSAKSGGSSYNEQFF
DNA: TGCAGCGCGAAGTCGGGTGGGAGCTCCTACAATGAGCAGTTCTTC

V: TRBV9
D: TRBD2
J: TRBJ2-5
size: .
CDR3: CASSVSGGAETQYF
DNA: TGTGCCAGCAGCGTTAGCGGGGGGGCGGAGACCCAGTACTTC

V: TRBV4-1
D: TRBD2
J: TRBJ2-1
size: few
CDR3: CASSQELKSGTQFF
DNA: TGCGCCAGCAGCCAAGAATTGAAAAGCGGGACTCAGTTCTTC

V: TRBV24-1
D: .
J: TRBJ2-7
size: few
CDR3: CATSETGSNYEQYF
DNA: TGTGCCACCAGTGAGACAGGTTCAAACTACGAGCAGTACTTC

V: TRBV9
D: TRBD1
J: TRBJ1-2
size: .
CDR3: CASSPTSGTGNSYGYTF
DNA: TGTGCCAGCAGCCCGACTTCCGGGACAGGGAACAGCTATGGCTACACCTTC

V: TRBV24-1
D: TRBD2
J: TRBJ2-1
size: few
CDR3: CATSVSAGARAGAYNEQFF
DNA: TGTGCCACCAGTGTTTCAGCGGGAGCTAGGGCTGGGGCCTACAATGAGCAGTTCTTC

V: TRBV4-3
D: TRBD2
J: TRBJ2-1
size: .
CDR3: CASSPGTSGTYEQFF
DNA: TGCGCCAGCAGCCCGGGGACTAGCGGGACTTATGAGCAGTTCTTC

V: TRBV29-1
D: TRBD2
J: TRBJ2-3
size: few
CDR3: CSVGAGLGTDTQYF
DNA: TGCAGCGTTGGGGCGGGACTAGGCACAGATACGCAGTATTTT

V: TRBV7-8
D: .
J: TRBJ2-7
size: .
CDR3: CASSPGGRYEQYF
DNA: TGTGCCAGCAGCCCCGGAGGGCGGTACGAGCAGTACTTC

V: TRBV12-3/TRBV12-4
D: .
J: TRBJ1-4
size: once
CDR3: CASSIWTDQEKLFF
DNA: TGTGCCAGCAGTATCTGGACAGACCAGGAAAAACTGTTTTTT

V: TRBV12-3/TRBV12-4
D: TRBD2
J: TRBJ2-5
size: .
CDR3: CASSVAGGAETQYF
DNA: TGTGCCAGCAGTGTTGCGGGGGGCGCAGAGACCCAGTACTTC

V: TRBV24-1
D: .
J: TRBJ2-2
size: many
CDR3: CATSELDNTGELFF
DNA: TGTGCCACCAGTGAGCTGGACAACACCGGGGAGCTGTTTTTT

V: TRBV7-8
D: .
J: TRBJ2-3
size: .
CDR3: CASSLLDGSSTDTQYF
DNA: TGTGCCAGCAGCTTATTGGACGGTTCTAGCACAGATACGCAGTATTTT

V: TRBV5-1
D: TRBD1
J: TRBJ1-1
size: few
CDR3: CASRLTGGYMNTEAFF
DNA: TGCGCCAGCCGATTGACAGGGGGTTACATGAACACTGAAGCTTTCTTT

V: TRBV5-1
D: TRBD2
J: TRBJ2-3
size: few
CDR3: CASSEGLAADTQYF
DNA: TGCGCCAGCAGCGAGGGACTAGCAGCAGATACGCAGTATTTT

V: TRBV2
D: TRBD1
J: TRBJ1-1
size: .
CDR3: CASIGTENTEAFF
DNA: TGTGCCAGCATTGGGACAGAGAACACTGAAGCTTTCTTT

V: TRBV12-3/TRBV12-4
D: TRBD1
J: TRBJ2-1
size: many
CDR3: CASSPDRGYNEQFF
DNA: TGTGCCAGCAGTCCGGACAGGGGGTACAATGAGCAGTTCTTC

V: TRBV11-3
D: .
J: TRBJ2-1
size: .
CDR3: CASSLGGRVPEQFF
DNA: TGTGCCAGCTCCCTCGGGGGCCGGGTTCCTGAGCAGTTCTTC

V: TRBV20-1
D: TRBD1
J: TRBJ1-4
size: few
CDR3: CSAIPGTGGEKLFF
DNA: TGCAGTGCTATCCCCGGGACAGGGGGTGAAAAACTGTTTTTT

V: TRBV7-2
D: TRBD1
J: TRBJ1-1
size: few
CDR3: CASSSHRGITEAFF
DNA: TGTGCCAGCAGCTCACACAGGGGTATTACTGAAGCTTTCTTT

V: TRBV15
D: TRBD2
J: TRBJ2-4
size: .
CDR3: CATSPRSGTSGNIQYF
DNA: TGTGCCACCAGCCCAAGATCCGGGACTAGCGGAAACATTCAGTACTTC

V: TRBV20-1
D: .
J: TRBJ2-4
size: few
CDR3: CSATIGLLPIQYF
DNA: TGCAGTGCTACAATCGGGCTCTTACCCATTCAGTACTTC

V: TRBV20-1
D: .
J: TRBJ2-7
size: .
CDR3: CSAPGQSYEQYF
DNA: TGCAGTGCCCCAGGACAGAGCTACGAGCAGTACTTC

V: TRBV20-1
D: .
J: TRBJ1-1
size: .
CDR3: CSAREPDRNTEAFF
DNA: TGCAGTGCTAGAGAGCCGGACAGGAACACTGAAGCTTTCTTT

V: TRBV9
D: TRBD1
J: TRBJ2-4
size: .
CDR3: CASSVGGQGSNIQYF
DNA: TGTGCCAGCAGCGTAGGAGGACAGGGGTCAAACATTCAGTACTTC

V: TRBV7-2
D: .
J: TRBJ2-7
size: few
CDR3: CASSRGLPDYEQYF
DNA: TGTGCCAGCAGCCGGGGCTTACCGGACTACGAGCAGTACTTC

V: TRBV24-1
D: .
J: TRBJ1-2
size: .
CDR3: CATSAVNYGYTF
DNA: TGTGCCACCAGTGCGGTTAACTATGGCTACACCTTC

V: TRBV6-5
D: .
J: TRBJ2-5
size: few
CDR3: CASSLYRRGKETQYF
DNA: TGTGCCAGCAGTCTCTACCGTAGGGGGAAAGAGACCCAGTACTTC

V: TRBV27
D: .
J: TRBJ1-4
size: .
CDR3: CASSLSPSGAGGEKLFF
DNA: TGTGCCAGCAGTTTGTCGCCTTCAGGGGCCGGTGGTGAAAAACTGTTTTTT

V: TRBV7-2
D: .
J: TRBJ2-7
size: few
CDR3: CASSPVGGSSYEQYF
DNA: TGTGCCAGCAGCCCGGTGGGCGGCAGCTCCTACGAGCAGTACTTC

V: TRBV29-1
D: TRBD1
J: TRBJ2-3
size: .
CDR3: CSVDQGARADTQYF
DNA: TGCAGCGTTGACCAGGGGGCTCGGGCAGATACGCAGTATTTT

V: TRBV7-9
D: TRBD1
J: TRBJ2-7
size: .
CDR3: CASSLGTGVDEQYF
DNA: TGTGCCAGCAGCTTAGGTACAGGGGTCGACGAGCAGTACTTC

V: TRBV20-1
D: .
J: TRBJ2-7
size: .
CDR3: CSARGGSSYEQYF
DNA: TGCAGTGCTAGAGGGGGTTCGTCCTACGAGCAGTACTTC

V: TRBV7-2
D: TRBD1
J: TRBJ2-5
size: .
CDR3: CASSFYRGMETQYF
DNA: TGTGCCAGCAGCTTTTACAGGGGAATGGAGACCCAGTACTTC

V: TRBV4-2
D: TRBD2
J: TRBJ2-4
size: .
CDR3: CASSQSKTELAGAEYIQYF
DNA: TGTGCCAGCAGCCAATCGAAAACAGAACTAGCGGGAGCGGAATACATTCAGTACTTC

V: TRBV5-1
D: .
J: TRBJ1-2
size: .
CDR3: CASSWGATGTANYGYTF
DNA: TGCGCCAGCAGCTGGGGGGCTACAGGGACTGCTAACTATGGCTACACCTTC

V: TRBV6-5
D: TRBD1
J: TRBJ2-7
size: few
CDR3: CATGTGLYEQYF
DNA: TGTGCCACCGGGACAGGGCTCTACGAGCAGTACTTC

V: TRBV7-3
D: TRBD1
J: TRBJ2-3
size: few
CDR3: CASSRGTGFSTDTQYF
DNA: TGTGCCAGCAGCCGAGGGACAGGGTTTAGCACAGATACGCAGTATTTT